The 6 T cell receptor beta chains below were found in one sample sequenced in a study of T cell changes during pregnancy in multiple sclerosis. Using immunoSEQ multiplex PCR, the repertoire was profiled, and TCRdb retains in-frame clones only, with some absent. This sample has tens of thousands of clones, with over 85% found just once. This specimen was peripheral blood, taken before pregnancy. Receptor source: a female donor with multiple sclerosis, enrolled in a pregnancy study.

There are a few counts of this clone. For the CDR3, the DNA is TGTGCCAGTCGGGACAGGCAGAACACTGAAGCTTTCTTT. This gives the protein CASRDRQNTEAFF. The rearrangement links TRBV6-5 to TRBJ1-1, with 8 bases aligning to TRBD1. Germline V gene sequence: CDR1 MNHEY, CDR2 SVGAGI. The trim removed 9 bases at V and 1 base at J, leaving 4 bases unmatched. This CDR3 is 13 amino acids long.

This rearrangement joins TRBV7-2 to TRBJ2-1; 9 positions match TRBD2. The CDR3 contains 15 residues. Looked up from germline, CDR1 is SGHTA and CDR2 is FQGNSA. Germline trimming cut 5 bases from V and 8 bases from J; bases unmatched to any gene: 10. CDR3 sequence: CASSQPAGGLYEQFF. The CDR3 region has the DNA TGTGCCAGCAGCCAACCGGCGGGAGGGTTGTATGAGCAGTTCTTC.

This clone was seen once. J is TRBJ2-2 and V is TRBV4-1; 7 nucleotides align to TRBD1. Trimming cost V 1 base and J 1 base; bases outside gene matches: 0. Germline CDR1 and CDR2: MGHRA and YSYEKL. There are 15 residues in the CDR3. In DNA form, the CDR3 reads TGCGCCAGCAGCCAAGGGACAGGGAACACCGGGGAGCTGTTTTTT. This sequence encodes CASSQGTGNTGELFF.

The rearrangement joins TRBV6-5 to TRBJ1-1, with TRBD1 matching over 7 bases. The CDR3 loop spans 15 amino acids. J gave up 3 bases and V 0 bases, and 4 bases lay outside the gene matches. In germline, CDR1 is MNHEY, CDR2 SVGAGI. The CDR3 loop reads CASSYSEGADTEAFF. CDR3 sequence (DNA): TGTGCCAGCAGTTACTCGGAGGGGGCTGACACTGAAGCTTTCTTT.

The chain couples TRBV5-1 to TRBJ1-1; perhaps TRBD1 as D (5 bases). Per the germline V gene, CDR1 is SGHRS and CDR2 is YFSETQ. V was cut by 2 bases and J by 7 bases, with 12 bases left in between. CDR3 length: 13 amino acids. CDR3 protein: CASSFRAVDEAFF. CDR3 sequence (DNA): TGCGCCAGCAGCTTCAGGGCAGTGGATGAAGCTTTCTTT. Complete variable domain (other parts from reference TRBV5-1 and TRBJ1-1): KAGVTQTPRYLIKTRGQQVTLSCSPISGHRSVSWYQQTPGQGLQFLFEYFSETQRNKGNFPGRFSGRQFSNSRSEMNVSTLELGDSALYLCASSFRAVDEAFFGQGTRLTVV.

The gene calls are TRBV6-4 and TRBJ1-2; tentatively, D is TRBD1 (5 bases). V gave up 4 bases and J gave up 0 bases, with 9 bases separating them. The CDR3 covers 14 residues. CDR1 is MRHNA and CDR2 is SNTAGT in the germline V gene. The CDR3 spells CASSAGFPNYGYTF. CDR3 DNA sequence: TGTGCCAGCAGTGCAGGGTTTCCTAACTATGGCTACACCTTC.